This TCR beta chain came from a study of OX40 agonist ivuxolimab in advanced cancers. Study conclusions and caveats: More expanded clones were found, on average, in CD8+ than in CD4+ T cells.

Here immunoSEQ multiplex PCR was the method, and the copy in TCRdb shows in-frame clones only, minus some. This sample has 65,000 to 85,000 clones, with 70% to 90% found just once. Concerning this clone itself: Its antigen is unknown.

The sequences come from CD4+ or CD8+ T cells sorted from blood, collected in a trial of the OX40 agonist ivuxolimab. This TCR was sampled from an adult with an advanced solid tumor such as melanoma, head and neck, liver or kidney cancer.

The CDR3 sequence: CASSPLAGGQETQYF. CDR3 DNA sequence: TGTGCCAGCAGCCCACTAGCGGGGGGGCAAGAGACCCAGTACTTC. The chain carries TRBV5-6 and TRBJ2-5; 13 positions agree with TRBD2. This CDR3 is 15 amino acids long. CDR1 and CDR2 (germline): SGHDT, YYEEEE. V trimming: 4 bases; J trimming: 2 bases; junction bases outside the gene matches: 2.